This TCR beta chain was captured in a study of blood T cells in healthy people across ages (dated by TCRdb to 2015 to 2017). For the wider study: In model experiments, roughly one uniquely barcoded TCR beta cDNA molecule per two T cells was captured by template switching. Using deep sequencing normalized with unique cDNA molecular identifiers, the study measured how TCR beta repertoire diversity changes with age. The donors were divided into four age groups: young (average approximately 17 years), middle-aged (approximately 42), aged (approximately 59) and long-lived (about 84). To avoid experimental bias, donors of different ages were spread randomly across the sequencing lanes. For two donors (one aged 18 to 29 and one aged 80 or older), the study analyzed two additional independent replicas of 1 million unique cDNA reads from the same blood draw.

Findings and caveats that apply to the study as a whole: Compared with the aged group, the long-lived group had more naive CD4+ T cells, fewer expanded clones and increased TCR diversity, a pattern suggesting age selection. The percentage of naive T cells measured by flow cytometry correlated strongly with observed TCR beta diversity. Total diversity estimates from one million sequenced T cells were considered lower bounds and underestimates. Because profiling used bulk unsorted PBMCs, naive and antigen-experienced compartments could not be compared conclusively. Donor CMV infection status was unknown, potentially confounding age-related changes in expanded clonotypes. As age increased, observed TCR beta diversity per million T cells dropped in a roughly linear way, and a significant reduction was already evident by age around 41.

The library was generated by 5' RACE. The data were produced on an Illumina HiSeq 2500. A second about 6 to 11 cycle PCR used a sample-barcoded 5' primer and a J-beta primer mix. A template-switch 5' adaptor carrying 12 random nucleotides introduced a unique molecular identifier onto each TCR beta cDNA molecule. Each sample yielded at least 2.5 million CDR3-containing paired-end reads. First-strand cDNA was synthesized from all RNA with the Mint cDNA synthesis kit, primed by a TRBC-specific oligonucleotide. Following uracil-DNA glycosylase treatment, a first 18-cycle PCR with universal primers M1SS and BC2_uni_R was performed on all cDNA. The paper's data handling went like this. For normalization, 1 million high-quality reads, each with a distinct molecular identifier, were randomly selected from each sample. Reads with shared molecular identifiers were discarded instead of being binned into consensus sequences. CDR3 identification, clonotype clustering and error correction used MiTCR with a Q25 quality threshold and the strictest error-elimination algorithm. A nonparametric unseen species model using Euler transformation provided a lower-bound estimate of total TCR beta diversity. TCRdb handled the public reads itself, with Q25 trimming in fastp and clone calling in MiXCR, and kept productive beta chains. Rows are unified per CDR3 protein, each entry keeping the most common DNA and genes. The V and J calls follow TCRdb's processing rather than the paper's. Here the sample has 950,000 to 1,200,000 distinct CDR3 sequences; around two fifths occur a single time. The top ten clonotypes cover 13% of the sample.

About this clonotype: Its antigen is unknown. No much larger clone exists at a distance of one base, and base qualities are not known.

Donors were a few dozen systemically healthy Caucasian individuals from Russia aged roughly 6 to 95 years. Roughly 10 milliliters of peripheral blood were drawn from each donor into EDTA-treated Vacutainer tubes. PBMCs were isolated by Ficoll-Paque density-gradient centrifugation, with at least 6 million obtained per sample. Total RNA was extracted from PBMCs with Trizol reagent, with at least 6 micrograms obtained per sample. For every donor, flow cytometry on a PBMC aliquot measured the percentage of naive CD45RAhigh/CD27high T cells. CDR1 and CDR2 are drawn from the germline V gene: MDHEN, SYDVKM. The CDR3 goes from the cysteine to the phenylalanine over 14 residues. The CDR3 DNA has 42 bases and is translated from base 1.

Sequenced sample: blood. The V and J genes are TRBV28 and TRBJ2-5, with an unclear D gene assignment. TRBJ2-1 matches the DNA end more closely, so the J call is doubtful. The TCR comes from a man between 18 and 35 years old in good health. The DNA sequence reads TGTGCCAGCAGCCCCCAGATAATCCAAGAGACCCAGTTCTTC. Its protein is CASSPQIIQETQFF.